A single sample gave rise to the 23 T cell receptor beta chains below, sequenced in a study of circulating and synovial CD4+ cells in juvenile arthritis. Data came from immunoSEQ multiplex PCR; TCRdb stores just in-frame clones and leaves some out. The sample gives 25,000 to 35,000 clones, around 95% of which show up once; around 2.8% is in the top ten. Sequenced sample: CD4+ T cells from blood. All receptors come from a human donor with juvenile idiopathic arthritis.

The genes are TRBV7-2 and TRBJ1-3; D gene ambiguous. Germline-derived CDR1 and CDR2 are SGHTA and FQGNSA. There are 14 residues in the CDR3. The V end was cut by 1 base, the J end by 6 bases, with 10 bases between. This CDR3 is CASSLVVSVNTIYF. CDR3 DNA sequence: TGTGCCAGCAGCTTAGTAGTCTCGGTAAACACCATATATTTT.

V gene TRBV5-1 combines with J gene TRBJ1-5, with a possible D match to TRBD1 (6 bases). Per the germline V gene, CDR1 is SGHRS and CDR2 is YFSETQ. The V end was cut by 5 bases, the J end by 4 bases, with 10 bases between. The CDR3 length is 13 residues. CDR3 nucleotides: TGCGCCAGCAGTCGGGACATGAATCAGCCCCAGCATTTT. Amino acids: CASSRDMNQPQHF.

The chain employs TRBV5-1 and TRBJ2-1; D remains ambiguous. The CDR3 is 16 amino acids. Trimming shortened V by 4 bases and J by 0 bases, and 14 bases separated the two germline ends. CDR1 and CDR2 (germline): SGHRS, YFSETQ. The CDR3 here is CASSPTTPSSYNEQFF. The CDR3 DNA follows: TGCGCCAGCAGCCCGACGACACCAAGCTCCTACAATGAGCAGTTCTTC.

V and J are TRBV6-6 and TRBJ1-2; 7 nucleotides agree with TRBD1. The ends lost 2 bases at V and 4 bases at J; junction bases unmatched: 4. CDR3 length equals 14 residues. Germline CDR1 and CDR2: MNHNY and SVGAGI (reference sequence). In DNA form, the CDR3 reads TGTGCCAGCAGTTACGACAGGGCGAGCTATGGCTACACCTTC. This codes for CASSYDRASYGYTF.

The V and J genes are TRBV5-4 and TRBJ2-3; 7 bases align to TRBD2. V was pared by 4 bases and J by 4 bases, with 6 bases of the junction left unmatched. Germline CDR1 and CDR2: SGHNT and YYREEE (reference sequence). The CDR3 is 14 amino acids. The DNA of the CDR3 is TGTGCCAGCAGCCTACGACTAGCAGCAGATACGCAGTATTTT. Protein sequence: CASSLRLAADTQYF.

This chain joins TRBV2 and TRBJ2-6; weak D call: TRBD1 (6 bases). Per germline, CDR1 SNHLY and CDR2 FYNNEI. The CDR3 length is 17 residues. V lost 3 bases to trimming and J lost 0 bases, with 12 bases between them. The CDR3: CASSDTETGSGANVLTF. For the CDR3, the DNA is TGTGCCAGCAGTGATACCGAGACAGGCTCTGGGGCCAACGTCCTGACTTTC.

This clone has just a few counts. The chain uses TRBV19 and TRBJ1-2; TRBD1 matches at 8 bases. Germline CDR1 reads LNHDA; CDR2 reads SQIVND (reference sequence). The CDR3 has 13 residues. V trimming: 7 bases; J trimming: 6 bases; junction bases outside the gene matches: 7. The CDR3: CASTFQDRDGYTF. CDR3 DNA sequence: TGTGCCAGTACCTTCCAGGACAGGGATGGCTACACCTTC. Together with reference TRBV19 and TRBJ1-2, the CDR3 gives the full variable domain: DGGITQSPKYLFRKEGQNVTLSCEQNLNHDAMYWYRQDPGQGLRLIYYSQIVNDFQKGDIAEGYSVSREKKESFPLTVTSAQKNPTAFYLCASTFQDRDGYTFGSGTRLTVV.

V and J are TRBV28 and TRBJ2-5; weak D call: TRBD1 (5 bases). The DNA end is a closer match to TRBJ2-7, so the J assignment may be wrong. Per germline, CDR1 MDHEN and CDR2 SYDVKM. CDR3 length: 12 amino acids. The CDR3 protein is CASTRASYEQYF. The DNA of the CDR3 is TGTGCCAGCACCAGGGCTTCCTACGAGCAGTACTTC.

This clone came up once. The chain is built from TRBV5-1 and TRBJ2-2; weak D call: TRBD2 (5 bases). V shed 0 bases and J shed 4 bases, with 13 bases lying between them. Germline V gene lookup returns CDR1 SGHRS and CDR2 YFSETQ. This CDR3 has 16 amino acids. This CDR3 reads CASSLEGGSGTGELFF. In nucleotides, the CDR3 is TGCGCCAGCAGCTTGGAGGGCGGGTCGGGCACCGGGGAGCTGTTTTTT.

This rearrangement joins TRBV7-3 to TRBJ2-7, with D maybe TRBD2 (5 bases). The CDR3 covers 13 residues. The germline CDR1 and CDR2 sequences are SGHTA and FQGTGA. Trimming shortened V by 2 bases and J by 5 bases, and 10 bases separated the two germline ends. The DNA of the CDR3 is TGTGCCAGCAGCTTAGAGGCTAGCCACGAGCAGTACTTC. It codes for CASSLEASHEQYF. Together with reference TRBV7-3 and TRBJ2-7, the CDR3 gives the full variable domain: GAGVSQTPSNKVTEKGKYVELRCDPISGHTALYWYRQSLGQGPEFLIYFQGTGAADDSGLPNDRFFAVRPEGSVSTLKIQRTERGDSAVYLCASSLEASHEQYFGPGTRLTVT.

The chain carries TRBV20-1 and TRBJ1-1, with D perhaps matching TRBD1 (6 bases). Trimming cost V 6 bases and J 11 bases, with 13 bases left between them. This CDR3 is built from 10 residues. Germline CDR1 and CDR2: DFQATT and SNEGSKA (reference sequence). The CDR3 DNA follows: TGCAGTGCATACAGGGTTGGGGCTTTCTTT. Its protein product is CSAYRVGAFF.

The gene calls are TRBV28 and TRBJ2-5, with 14 positions matching TRBD2. Losses at the gene ends were 2 bases for V and 4 bases for J; bases not matched to a gene: 0. This CDR3 has 15 amino acids. CDR1 and CDR2 from the germline V gene are MDHEN and SYDVKM. The CDR3 is CASSLGTSGGETQYF. The DNA of the CDR3 is TGTGCCAGCAGTTTAGGGACTAGCGGGGGAGAGACCCAGTACTTC.

This CDR3 reads CASSLAQNYEQYF. CDR3 nucleotide sequence: TGTGCCAGCAGCTTAGCTCAAAACTACGAGCAGTACTTC. The gene calls are TRBV7-2 and TRBJ2-7; D is uncertain. Germline CDR1 and CDR2: SGHTA and FQGNSA. The CDR3 covers 13 residues. Trimming removed 0 bases at V and 3 bases at J, with 6 bases between.

This clone was seen just once. The V and J genes are TRBV11-2 and TRBJ2-7; 10 nucleotides line up with TRBD2. The CDR3 consists of 16 residues. Germline assignment: CDR1 SGHAT and CDR2 FQNNGV. Germline trimming cut 5 bases from V and 4 bases from J; bases unmatched to any gene: 11. The DNA of the CDR3 is TGTGCCAGCAGCACTACTAGCGGGACTTACCGATACGAGCAGTACTTC. It encodes CASSTTSGTYRYEQYF.

A single count supports this clone. The chain links TRBV6-1 to TRBJ1-1; no clear D gene. CDR3 length: 13 residues. The V end lost 6 bases, the J end lost 11 bases, and 19 bases lay between the germline ends. Germline V lookup: CDR1 MNHNS, CDR2 SASEGT. As DNA, the CDR3 is TGTGCCAGCAGCTTCTCGGGTGGTGGGTTTGCTTTCTTT. Translating it yields CASSFSGGGFAFF.

The genes are TRBV6-1 and TRBJ2-3, with TRBD1 identical over 10 bases. In germline, CDR1 is MNHNS, CDR2 SASEGT. V gave up 7 bases and J gave up 2 bases; unmatched junction bases: 6. This CDR3 comprises 15 residues. CDR3 nucleotide sequence: TGTGCCAGCAACACCGGGACAGGGGCCACAGATACGCAGTATTTT. This gives the protein CASNTGTGATDTQYF.

This chain connects TRBV5-1 to TRBJ2-3; D is ambiguous. Germline CDR1 is SGHRS and CDR2 is YFSETQ. This CDR3 region has 13 residues. Trimming stripped 0 bases from V and 11 bases from J, with 13 bases between. Here the CDR3 reads CASSLDTVQVQYF. The CDR3 DNA is TGCGCCAGCAGCTTGGATACGGTTCAGGTGCAGTATTTT.

The rearrangement links TRBV29-1 to TRBJ2-2; D might be TRBD1 (6 bases). Deletions cut 3 bases from V and 3 bases from J, with 17 bases between. The CDR3 runs 16 residues. Germline V lookup: CDR1 SQVTM, CDR2 ANQGSEA. The CDR3 region has the DNA TGCAGCGTTGATCCCAGGGGTGGGTTACACACCGGGGAGCTGTTTTTT. It translates to CSVDPRGGLHTGELFF.

The chain joins TRBV6-1 to TRBJ2-3; 9 bases agree with TRBD2. J gave up 3 bases and V 2 bases, and 6 bases lay outside the gene matches. CDR1 and CDR2 (germline): MNHNS, SASEGT. There are 16 residues in the CDR3. For the CDR3, the DNA is TGTGCCAGCAGTGAACGGGCGGGAGGGAAAACAGATACGCAGTATTTT. Residues: CASSERAGGKTDTQYF.

The CDR3 loop reads CASSDTKTQYF. The CDR3 coding sequence is TGCGCCAGCAGCGACACAAAGACCCAGTACTTC. The chain joins TRBV5-1 to TRBJ2-5; D is unresolved. The length of the CDR3 is 11 residues. Trimming shortened V by 4 bases and J by 6 bases, and 7 bases separated the two germline ends. Germline-derived CDR1 and CDR2 are SGHRS and YFSETQ.

The V and J genes are TRBV5-1 and TRBJ2-7; the D gene is possibly TRBD1 (6 bases). The CDR3 spans 15 residues. Germline lookup yields CDR1 SGHRS and CDR2 YFSETQ. With 0 bases removed from V and 6 bases from J, the gap between germline ends came to 16 bases. The CDR3 sequence is CASSLAGTRISEQYF. CDR3 DNA: TGCGCCAGCAGCTTGGCGGGGACAAGGATAAGCGAGCAGTACTTC.

This chain links TRBV29-1 with TRBJ2-2, with 7 bases matching TRBD2. There are 14 residues in the CDR3. The germline V gene encodes CDR1 SQVTM and CDR2 ANQGSEA. Germline trimming cut 4 bases from V and 0 bases from J; bases unmatched to any gene: 2. CDR3 nucleotides: TGCAGCGTTGGGAGCGGGACGAACACCGGGGAGCTGTTTTTT. Translated: CSVGSGTNTGELFF.

The rearrangement joins TRBV30 to TRBJ2-7, with TRBD1 as a possible D gene (6 bases). The V end lost 2 bases, the J end lost 0 bases, and 11 bases lay between the germline ends. CDR1 and CDR2 (germline): GTSNPN, SVGIG (reference sequence). The CDR3 length is 14 residues. In DNA form, the CDR3 reads TGTGCCTGGAGTATAGGGGGAAGCTCCTACGAGCAGTACTTC. This encodes CAWSIGGSSYEQYF.